The 8 T cell receptor beta chains presented below share a single source sample, sequenced in a study of OX40 agonist ivuxolimab in advanced cancers. Here immunoSEQ multiplex PCR was the method, and the copy in TCRdb shows in-frame clones only, minus some. Of nearly 50,000 clones in the sample, over 75% were seen once. Here the sequenced sample was CD4+ or CD8+ T cells sorted from blood, taken in a trial of the OX40 agonist ivuxolimab. Source of these receptors: an adult with an advanced solid tumor such as melanoma, head and neck, liver or kidney cancer.

The genes are TRBV29-1 and TRBJ1-2; TRBD1 agrees at 8 bases. The CDR3 covers 12 residues. V gave up 4 bases and J gave up 4 bases; unmatched junction bases: 2. CDR1 SQVTM and CDR2 ANQGSEA come from the germline V gene. CDR3 region: CSVVQGGYGYTF. The DNA for the CDR3 is TGCAGCGTTGTACAGGGGGGCTATGGCTACACCTTC.

Of note for this clone: The germline gene is not matched at one end of the junction; a read error may be the cause. V gene TRBV9 combines with J gene TRBJ2-1; D assignment may be TRBD1 or TRBD2 (6 bases each). Per germline, CDR1 SGDLS and CDR2 YYNGEE. This CDR3 spans 14 amino acids. The CDR3 is CASSEWGANNGQFF. DNA for the CDR3: TGTGCCAGCAGCGAGTGGGGGGCAAATAATGGGCAGTTCTTC.

The V call is TRBV5-1, the J call TRBJ2-5; D gene ambiguous. This CDR3 has 14 residues. Trimming left V 1 base short and J 5 bases short, with 12 bases between. Germline lookup yields CDR1 SGHRS and CDR2 YFSETQ. CDR3 in amino acids: CASSLSSGDETQYF. The CDR3 DNA sequence: TGCGCCAGCAGCTTGTCGTCTGGGGATGAGACCCAGTACTTC. Supplemented by reference TRBV5-1 and TRBJ2-5, the full variable domain reads KAGVTQTPRYLIKTRGQQVTLSCSPISGHRSVSWYQQTPGQGLQFLFEYFSETQRNKGNFPGRFSGRQFSNSRSEMNVSTLELGDSALYLCASSLSSGDETQYFGPGTRLLVL.

The rearrangement joins TRBV6-1 to TRBJ2-7, with 7 positions matching TRBD1. CDR3 length equals 14 residues. CDR1 MNHNS and CDR2 SASEGT come from the germline V gene. Trimming cost V 6 bases and J 1 base; bases outside gene matches: 6. For the CDR3, the DNA is TGTGCCAGCAGCCTCGGGACAGAATCCTACGAGCAGTACTTC. Translating it yields CASSLGTESYEQYF.

The chain uses TRBV9 and TRBJ2-2; D call uncertain. Trimming shortened V by 4 bases and J by 5 bases, and 9 bases separated the two germline ends. Per the germline V gene, CDR1 is SGDLS and CDR2 is YYNGEE. The CDR3 loop spans 13 amino acids. CDR3 nucleotides: TGTGCCAGCAGCCCAGACATAACCGGGGAGCTGTTTTTT. Its protein is CASSPDITGELFF.

V and J are TRBV16 and TRBJ2-3; no clear D gene. This CDR3 is built from 13 residues. Trimming stripped 4 bases from V and 0 bases from J, with 5 bases between. Germline V lookup: CDR1 KGHSY, CDR2 FQNENV. CDR3 DNA: TGTGCCAGCAGCCTCAGGAGCACAGATACGCAGTATTTT. Protein: CASSLRSTDTQYF. Filled out from reference TRBV16 and TRBJ2-3, the complete variable domain reads GEEVAQTPKHLVRGEGQKAKLYCAPIKGHSYVFWYQQVLKNEFKFLISFQNENVFDETGMPKERFSAKCLPNSPCSLEIQATKLEDSAVYFCASSLRSTDTQYFGPGTRLTVL.

V gene TRBV7-3 combines with J gene TRBJ2-7; D uncertain. Trimming stripped 7 bases from V and 1 base from J, with 11 bases between. This CDR3 is built from 13 residues. CDR1 is SGHTA, CDR2 FQGTGA, per germline. CDR3: CASNPLKSYEQYF. DNA of the CDR3: TGTGCCAGCAACCCTCTTAAGTCCTACGAGCAGTACTTC. Full variable domain (missing parts from reference TRBV7-3 and TRBJ2-7): GAGVSQTPSNKVTEKGKYVELRCDPISGHTALYWYRQSLGQGPEFLIYFQGTGAADDSGLPNDRFFAVRPEGSVSTLKIQRTERGDSAVYLCASNPLKSYEQYFGPGTRLTVT.

The chain employs TRBV6-6 and TRBJ1-2, with 7 nucleotides matching TRBD1. Germline values: CDR1 MNHNY, CDR2 SVGAGI (reference sequence). The trim removed 5 bases at V and 4 bases at J, leaving 7 bases unmatched. The CDR3 consists of 14 residues. The CDR3 DNA sequence: TGTGCCAGCAGTCAGATGACAGGGAGCTATGGCTACACCTTC. As protein: CASSQMTGSYGYTF.